The entry below gives a single T cell receptor (beta chain) sequence along with its context. This specimen belongs to a study of shared clonotypes between healthy human individuals. Here immunoSEQ multiplex PCR was the method, and the copy in TCRdb shows in-frame clones only, minus some. The sample carries 2 million to 2.5 million clones, approximately 96% recorded once. Germline V CDR1 and CDR2: ENHRY, SYGVKD. With 5 bases removed from V and 0 bases from J, the gap between germline ends came to 14 bases. The length of the CDR3 is 16 residues. It was into CD45RA+ naive and CD45RA-negative memory subsets that the CD4+ cells were split.

The rearrangement joins TRBV10-3 to TRBJ2-1, with a weak D call TRBD1 (6 bases). Material: naive CD4+ T cells sorted from blood. Regarding subset: CD45RA+ positively selected. The sequence was collected from a man younger than 30 in good health. The CDR3 loop is CAISPTGMSSYNEQFF. CDR3 sequence (DNA): TGTGCCATCAGTCCAACAGGGATGAGCTCCTACAATGAGCAGTTCTTC.